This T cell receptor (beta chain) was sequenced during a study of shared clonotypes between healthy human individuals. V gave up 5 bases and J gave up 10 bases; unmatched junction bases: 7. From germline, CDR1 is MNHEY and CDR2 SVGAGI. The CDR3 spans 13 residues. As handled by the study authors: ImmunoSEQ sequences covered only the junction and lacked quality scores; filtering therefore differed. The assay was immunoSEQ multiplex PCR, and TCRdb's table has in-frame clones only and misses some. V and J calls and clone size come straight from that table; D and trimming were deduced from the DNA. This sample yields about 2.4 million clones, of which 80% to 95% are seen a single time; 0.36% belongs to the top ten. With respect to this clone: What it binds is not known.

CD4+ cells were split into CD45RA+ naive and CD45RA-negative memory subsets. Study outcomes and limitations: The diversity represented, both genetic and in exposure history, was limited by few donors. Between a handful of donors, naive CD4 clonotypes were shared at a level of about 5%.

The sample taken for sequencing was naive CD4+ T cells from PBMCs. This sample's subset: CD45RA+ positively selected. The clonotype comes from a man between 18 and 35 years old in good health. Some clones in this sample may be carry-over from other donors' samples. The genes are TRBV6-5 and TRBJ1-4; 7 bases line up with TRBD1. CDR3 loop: CASSIPGGRKLFF. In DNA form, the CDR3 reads TGTGCCAGCAGTATCCCAGGGGGACGAAAACTGTTTTTT.